The 3 T cell receptor beta chains below all came from one sample that was sequenced in a study of response to subunit inactivated influenza vaccine. MiXCR, run by TCRdb on the RT-PCR reads, gives a single entry per CDR3 protein. The sample lists 150,000 to 200,000 distinct CDR3 sequences, approximately 12% seen once, with 25% to 30% in the top ten. The same sample was also studied in work on T cells expressing NK-cell markers. That work contributes: For TCR beta, cDNA was produced by 5'RACE template switching with UMIs.

Sequencing was performed on CD8+ T cells sorted from PBMCs, taken 11 to 12 days after vaccination. These receptor sequences come from a man in his fifties who received an inactivated influenza vaccine.

This clonotype was recorded a few times. The V call is TRBV12-3 or TRBV12-4, the J call TRBJ2-7, with 10 bases that match TRBD1. The V segment lost 3 bases and the J segment 0 bases; nucleotides outside the gene matches: 8. There are 17 residues in the CDR3. The CDR3 nucleotides read TGTGCCAGCAGTTTCTCCGGGACAGGGGTGAGCTCCTACGAGCAGTACTTC. This encodes CASSFSGTGVSSYEQYF.

This clonotype was observed a handful of times. The chain carries TRBV4-3 and TRBJ2-1, with TRBD2 matching over 13 bases. Losses at the gene ends were 3 bases for V and 9 bases for J; bases not matched to a gene: 8. The CDR3 is made up of 16 amino acids. From germline, CDR1 is LGHNA and CDR2 YSLEER. The CDR3 is CASSQMTSGRTSEQFF. The DNA of the CDR3 is TGCGCCAGCAGCCAGATGACTAGCGGGAGGACGTCTGAGCAGTTCTTC.

The V and J genes are TRBV4-1 and TRBJ2-2, with 9 bases that match TRBD2. Germline values: CDR1 MGHRA, CDR2 YSYEKL. Unmatched junction bases numbered 4, after V lost 2 bases and J lost 6 bases. The CDR3 consists of 15 residues. The CDR3, as DNA: TGCGCCAGCAGCCAATATCGGACTAGCGCCGGGGAGCTGTTTTTT. It encodes CASSQYRTSAGELFF.